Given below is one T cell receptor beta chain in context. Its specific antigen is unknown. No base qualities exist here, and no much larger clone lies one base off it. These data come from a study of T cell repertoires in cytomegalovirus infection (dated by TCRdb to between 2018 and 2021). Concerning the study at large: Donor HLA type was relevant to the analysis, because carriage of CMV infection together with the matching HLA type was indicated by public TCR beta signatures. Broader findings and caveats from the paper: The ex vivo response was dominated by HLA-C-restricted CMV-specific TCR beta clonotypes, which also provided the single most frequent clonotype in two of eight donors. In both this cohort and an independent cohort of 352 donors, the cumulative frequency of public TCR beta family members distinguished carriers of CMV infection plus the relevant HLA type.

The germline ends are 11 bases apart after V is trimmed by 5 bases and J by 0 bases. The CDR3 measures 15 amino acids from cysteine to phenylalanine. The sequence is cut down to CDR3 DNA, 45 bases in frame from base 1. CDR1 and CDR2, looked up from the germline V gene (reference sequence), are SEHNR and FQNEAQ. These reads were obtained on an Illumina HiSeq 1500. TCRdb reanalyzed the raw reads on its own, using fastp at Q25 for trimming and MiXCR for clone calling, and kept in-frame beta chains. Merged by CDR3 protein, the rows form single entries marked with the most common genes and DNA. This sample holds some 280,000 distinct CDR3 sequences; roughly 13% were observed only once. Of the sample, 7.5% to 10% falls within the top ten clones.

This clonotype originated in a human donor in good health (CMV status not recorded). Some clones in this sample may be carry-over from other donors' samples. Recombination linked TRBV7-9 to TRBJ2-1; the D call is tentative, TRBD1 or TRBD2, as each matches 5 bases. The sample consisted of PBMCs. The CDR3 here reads CASSPRDVSYNEQFF. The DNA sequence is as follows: TGTGCCAGCAGCCCACGGGACGTCTCCTACAATGAGCAGTTCTTC.